A single TCR beta chain is shown here with its context. These data originate in a study of blood T cell repertoires in COVID-19. The protocol was immunoSEQ multiplex PCR, while the TCRdb copy is restricted to in-frame clones and leaves out a portion. This sample has about 130,000 clones, with 70% to 75% found just once. The J segment lost 0 bases and the V segment lost 2 bases, leaving 13 bases of the junction unmatched. This CDR3 has 19 residues. Germline V gene sequence: CDR1 KGHSH, CDR2 LQKENI. Sequencing used peripheral blood. The chain recombines TRBV18 with TRBJ2-1; 7 nucleotides agree with TRBD2. The receptor was isolated from an elderly man with COVID-19, enrolled during active disease. The CDR3 sequence: CASSPTKQLAPSSYNEQFF. The CDR3 DNA follows: TGTGCCAGCTCACCAACAAAGCAACTAGCGCCGAGCTCCTACAATGAGCAGTTCTTC.